The 28 T cell receptor beta chains in this list originate from one sample, sequenced in a study of OX40 agonist ivuxolimab in advanced cancers. Using immunoSEQ multiplex PCR, the repertoire was profiled, and TCRdb retains in-frame clones only, with some absent. This table has more than 70,000 clones, roughly 91% appearing once. Sequenced material: CD4+ or CD8+ T cells sorted from blood, taken in a trial of the OX40 agonist ivuxolimab. All receptors come from an adult with an advanced solid tumor such as melanoma, head and neck, liver or kidney cancer.

The V and J genes are TRBV19 and TRBJ2-5; the match to TRBD2 covers 7 bases. Germline V gene sequence: CDR1 LNHDA, CDR2 SQIVND (reference sequence). The V gene end was trimmed by 7 bases and the J gene end by 7 bases; junction bases not matched to a gene: 9. The CDR3 spans 13 residues. The CDR3 DNA reads as TGTGCCAGTACCCGAGGGACGGGAGGGACCCAGTACTTC. It codes for CASTRGTGGTQYF.

A note on this clone: Other nucleotide sequences from this sample produce the same CDR3. V is TRBV9 and J is TRBJ2-1; D possibly corresponds to TRBD1 (5 bases). The CDR3 totals 15 residues. Trimming shortened V by 3 bases and J by 2 bases, and 12 bases separated the two germline ends. CDR1 is SGDLS, CDR2 YYNGEE, per germline. CDR3: CASSEGQGAYNEQFF. The CDR3 bases are TGTGCCAGCAGCGAGGGTCAGGGCGCCTACAATGAGCAGTTCTTC.

The rearrangement links TRBV6-6 to TRBJ1-1; 9 nucleotides line up with TRBD1. J lost 9 bases, V lost 2 bases, and 4 bases had no gene match. This CDR3 is 13 amino acids long. Germline-derived CDR1 and CDR2 are MNHNY and SVGAGI (reference sequence). The CDR3 loop is CASSYGTGFQAFF. The CDR3 DNA is TGTGCCAGCAGTTACGGGACAGGGTTTCAAGCTTTCTTT.

The genes are TRBV5-6 and TRBJ1-1, with a weak D call TRBD1 (6 bases). The V and J ends lost 1 base and 5 bases respectively, with 12 bases between them. From germline, CDR1 is SGHDT and CDR2 YYEEEE. The CDR3 is made up of 14 amino acids. CDR3 protein: CASSLFGGLTEAFF. In DNA, the CDR3 is TGTGCCAGCAGCTTGTTCGGGGGGCTGACTGAAGCTTTCTTT.

The chain joins TRBV7-2 to TRBJ2-3, with D possibly TRBD2 on 7 matching bases. In germline, CDR1 is SGHTA, CDR2 FQGNSA. V was trimmed by 0 bases and J by 4 bases, leaving 17 bases between them. The CDR3 totals 17 residues. Here the CDR3 reads CASSLAWGAGVSDTQYF. The CDR3 region has the DNA TGTGCCAGCAGCTTAGCATGGGGGGCGGGAGTTTCAGATACGCAGTATTTT. Full variable domain (outside the CDR3, taken from reference TRBV7-2 and TRBJ2-3): GAGVSQSPSNKVTEKGKDVELRCDPISGHTALYWYRQSLGQGLEFLIYFQGNSAPDKSGLPSDRFSAERTGGSVSTLTIQRTQQEDSAVYLCASSLAWGAGVSDTQYFGPGTRLTVL.

V gene TRBV25-1 combines with J gene TRBJ2-3, with D unclear. The V gene lost 6 bases and the J gene lost 8 bases, with 12 bases spanning the gap. The length of the CDR3 is 12 residues. CDR1 and CDR2 (germline): MGHDK, SYGVNS. This CDR3 is CASSPGQGTQYF. CDR3 nucleotide sequence: TGTGCCAGCAGCCCCGGGCAAGGTACGCAGTATTTT.

This clone was observed once. The chain uses TRBV6-6 and TRBJ1-1; the D gene is possibly TRBD1 (6 bases). The germline V gene has CDR1 MNHNY and CDR2 SVGAGI (reference sequence). V was clipped by 0 bases and J by 2 bases, with 10 bases between them. This CDR3 comprises 15 residues. Here the CDR3 DNA reads TGTGCCAGCAGTTACTCGAACAGGGATAACACTGAAGCTTTCTTT. Translation: CASSYSNRDNTEAFF.

CDR3 region: CASIGGVSYEQYF. CDR3 nucleotide sequence: TGTGCCAGCATCGGGGGCGTCTCCTACGAGCAGTACTTC. The chain has TRBV28 and TRBJ2-7, with D perhaps assigned TRBD1 or TRBD2 (6 bases each). Germline loops: CDR1 MDHEN, CDR2 SYDVKM. Trimming took 7 bases from V and 0 from J, leaving 10 bases between them. This CDR3 contains 13 residues.

This rearrangement joins TRBV7-9 to TRBJ2-1; possibly TRBD1 for D (6 bases). V was shortened by 5 bases and J by 8 bases, with 22 bases between the two germline ends. The V gene's germline CDR1 is SEHNR and CDR2 FQNEAQ (reference sequence). The CDR3 is made up of 16 amino acids. CDR3 in DNA: TGTGCCAGCAGCAGTGGACAGAGGTCGGTCGGCGATGAGCAGTTCTTC. It encodes CASSSGQRSVGDEQFF.

As regards this clone: Other DNA sequences from this sample encode an identical CDR3 as well. V is TRBV7-7 and J is TRBJ2-5, with 10 nucleotides matching TRBD1. Germline V CDR1 and CDR2: SSHAT, FNYEAQ (reference sequence). The junction had 5 bases not matched to a gene; V was cut back by 5 bases and J by 5 bases. The CDR3 sequence is 14 residues long. The CDR3 coding sequence is TGTGCCAGCAGCAGGGACAGGGGAGGGGAGACCCAGTACTTC. This encodes CASSRDRGGETQYF.

The rearrangement links TRBV7-2 to TRBJ2-2; TRBD1 agrees at 8 bases. The germline gives CDR1 SGHTA, CDR2 FQGNSA. The CDR3 has 16 residues. V gave up 1 base and J gave up 6 bases; unmatched junction bases: 7. CDR3 loop: CASSLVFRGRPGELFF. The CDR3 DNA follows: TGTGCCAGCAGCTTAGTGTTCAGGGGGCGCCCCGGGGAGCTGTTTTTT.

This chain uses TRBV11-1 with TRBJ2-1, with D uncertain. The CDR3 runs to 13 residues. Germline assignment: CDR1 SGHAT and CDR2 FQDESV (reference sequence). V lost 3 bases and J lost 9, with 12 bases in between. Written as DNA, the CDR3 is TGTGCCAGCAGCTTTGATCGGAAAAGTGAGCAGTTCTTC. Translating it yields CASSFDRKSEQFF.

This chain connects TRBV5-4 to TRBJ1-1, with TRBD1 matching 11 bases. CDR1 and CDR2 (germline): SGHNT, YYREEE (reference sequence). This CDR3 region has 16 residues. J gave up 0 bases and V 4 bases, and 5 bases lay outside the gene matches. CDR3 sequence reads: CASSRGTGGMNTEAFF. The DNA of the CDR3 is TGTGCCAGCAGCCGGGGGACAGGGGGTATGAACACTGAAGCTTTCTTT.

The chain employs TRBV6-1 and TRBJ2-1, with 9 bases fitting TRBD1. This CDR3 comprises 14 residues. J lost 6 bases, V lost 11 bases, and 11 bases had no gene match. The germline V gene has CDR1 MNHNS and CDR2 SASEGT. The CDR3 here is CAVSFGTGFNEQFF. The DNA of the CDR3 is TGTGCCGTCTCATTCGGGACAGGGTTCAATGAGCAGTTCTTC.

This clone is a singleton in its sample. The chain uses TRBV7-2 and TRBJ2-1, with D maybe TRBD1 (6 bases). The CDR3 length is 14 residues. Germline V lookup: CDR1 SGHTA, CDR2 FQGNSA. Trimming left V 2 bases short and J 7 bases short, with 12 bases between. In DNA, the CDR3 is TGTGCCAGCAGCTTAACAGGGCTCTCAAATGAGCAGTTCTTC. Its translation: CASSLTGLSNEQFF.

To note about this clone: At the DNA level, this CDR3 is encoded by other sequences in the same sample as well. The V gene is TRBV7-2, the J gene TRBJ2-5; no firm D call. The CDR3 totals 14 residues. V shed 0 bases and J shed 5 bases, with 10 bases lying between them. The germline V gene has CDR1 SGHTA and CDR2 FQGNSA. CDR3 sequence (DNA): TGTGCCAGCAGCTTAGCGGGTCTTGGGGAGACCCAGTACTTC. Encoded protein: CASSLAGLGETQYF.

V usage is TRBV2 and J usage is TRBJ2-3, with 7 positions matching TRBD2. The CDR3 is made up of 12 amino acids. Per the germline V gene, CDR1 is SNHLY and CDR2 is FYNNEI. V was pared by 8 bases and J by 6 bases, with 5 bases of the junction left unmatched. CDR3 loop: CASGVGGDTQYF. CDR3 DNA: TGTGCCAGCGGCGTGGGGGGGGATACGCAGTATTTT.

The genes are TRBV7-3 and TRBJ2-1, with 10 bases that match TRBD2. V trimming: 1 base; J trimming: 7 bases; junction bases outside the gene matches: 4. There are 15 residues in the CDR3. Germline values: CDR1 SGHTA, CDR2 FQGTGA. CDR3 bases: TGTGCCAGCAGCTTAAGGGGGACTAGCGATAATGAGCAGTTCTTC. Encoded protein: CASSLRGTSDNEQFF.

The chain employs TRBV5-1 and TRBJ2-5; the match to TRBD2 covers 11 bases. The CDR3 covers 15 residues. Germline V gene data show CDR1 as SGHRS and CDR2 as YFSETQ. V dropped 2 bases and J dropped 4; count of bases not matched to a gene: 4. The CDR3 sequence: CASSFSGRAPETQYF. The CDR3 DNA is TGCGCCAGCAGCTTTAGCGGGAGGGCCCCAGAGACCCAGTACTTC.

The gene calls are TRBV11-1 and TRBJ2-2; 8 nucleotides align to TRBD1. With V trimmed by 1 base and J by 6 bases, 7 bases remained unmatched. The CDR3 has 16 residues. In germline, CDR1 is SGHAT, CDR2 FQDESV (reference sequence). The CDR3 is CASSLVRQGASGELFF. CDR3 nucleotide sequence: TGTGCCAGCAGCTTAGTAAGGCAGGGGGCGTCCGGGGAGCTGTTTTTT.

This chain joins TRBV28 and TRBJ2-2; no definite D call. Trimming left V 3 bases short and J 4 bases short, with 3 bases between. Germline V gene sequence: CDR1 MDHEN, CDR2 SYDVKM. CDR3 length: 12 amino acids. The DNA of the CDR3 is TGTGCCAGCAGTTTCATCACCGGGGAGCTGTTTTTT. Its translation: CASSFITGELFF.

The V and J genes are TRBV25-1 and TRBJ2-1; no reliable D call. Germline CDR1 is MGHDK and CDR2 is SYGVNS. V was clipped by 2 bases and J by 2 bases, with 10 bases between them. The CDR3 is made up of 15 amino acids. CDR3 residues: CASSERQATYNEQFF. The CDR3 DNA reads as TGTGCCAGCAGTGAAAGGCAAGCGACCTACAATGAGCAGTTCTTC.

This clone was counted a single time. This chain links TRBV18 with TRBJ2-7; tentative D call: TRBD2 (5 bases). The CDR3 length is 15 residues. V dropped 0 bases and J dropped 5 bases, with 14 bases sitting between them. Germline V gene data show CDR1 as KGHSH and CDR2 as LQKENI. The CDR3 is CASSPPNRDSNEQYF. The CDR3 DNA sequence: TGTGCCAGCTCACCACCCAACCGGGATAGCAACGAGCAGTACTTC.

The gene calls are TRBV19 and TRBJ2-2, with D perhaps matching TRBD2 (5 bases). The germline V and J ends were trimmed by 3 bases and 1 base, with 6 bases remaining between them. There are 14 residues in the CDR3. Germline CDR1 is LNHDA and CDR2 is SQIVND (reference sequence). The CDR3 here is CASSIAGNTGELFF. The CDR3, as DNA: TGTGCCAGTAGTATTGCGGGGAACACCGGGGAGCTGTTTTTT.

The J gene is TRBJ1-2, the V gene TRBV6-5; 7 nucleotides line up with TRBD1. The CDR3 consists of 14 residues. Germline lookup yields CDR1 MNHEY and CDR2 SVGAGI. V was clipped by 6 bases and J by 4 bases; unmatched bases: 8. The chain's CDR3 is CASRPAAGGYGYTF. Here the CDR3 DNA reads TGTGCCAGCAGACCCGCCGCAGGGGGCTATGGCTACACCTTC.

The chain recombines TRBV6-6 with TRBJ1-3; D remains unclear. The CDR3 length is 14 residues. The V gene's germline CDR1 is MNHNY and CDR2 SVGAGI (reference sequence). V shed 5 bases and J shed 0 bases, with 8 bases lying between them. The CDR3, as DNA: TGTGCCAGCAGTCGGAAGAGCTCTGGAAACACCATATATTTT. Amino acids: CASSRKSSGNTIYF.

The chain employs TRBV6-6 and TRBJ2-7; TRBD2 matches at 11 bases. From germline, CDR1 is MNHNY and CDR2 SVGAGI (reference sequence). J lost 6 bases, V lost 5 bases, and 6 bases had no gene match. The CDR3 has 14 amino acids. CDR3 protein: CASSRGLAEAEQYF. The CDR3 DNA reads TGTGCCAGCAGTCGGGGACTAGCGGAGGCCGAGCAGTACTTC.

This clone was detected only once. This chain links TRBV6-1 with TRBJ1-2; D uncertain. Trimming took 0 bases from V and 0 from J, leaving 8 bases between them. The germline gives CDR1 MNHNS, CDR2 SASEGT. The CDR3 spans 15 residues. The CDR3 sequence: CASSEAGLANYGYTF. The CDR3 DNA is TGTGCCAGCAGTGAAGCTGGACTGGCTAACTATGGCTACACCTTC.